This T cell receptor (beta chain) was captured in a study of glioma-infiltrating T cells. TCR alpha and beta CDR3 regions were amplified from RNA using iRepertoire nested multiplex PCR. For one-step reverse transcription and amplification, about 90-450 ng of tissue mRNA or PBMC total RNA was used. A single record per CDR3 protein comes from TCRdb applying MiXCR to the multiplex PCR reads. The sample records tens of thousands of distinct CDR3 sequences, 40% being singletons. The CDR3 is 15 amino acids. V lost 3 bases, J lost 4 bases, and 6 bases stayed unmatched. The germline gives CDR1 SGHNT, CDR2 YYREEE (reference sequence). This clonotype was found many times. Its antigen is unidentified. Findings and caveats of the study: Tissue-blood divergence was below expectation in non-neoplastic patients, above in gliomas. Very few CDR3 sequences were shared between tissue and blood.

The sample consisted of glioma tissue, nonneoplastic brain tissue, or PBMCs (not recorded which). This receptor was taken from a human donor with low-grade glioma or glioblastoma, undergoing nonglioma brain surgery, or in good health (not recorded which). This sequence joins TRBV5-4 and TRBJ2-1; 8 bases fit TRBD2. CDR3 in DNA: TGTGCCAGCAGCTCCCGGTTAGCGGGGTACAATGAGCAGTTCTTC. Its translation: CASSSRLAGYNEQFF.